Following are 9 T cell receptor beta chains from one sample sequenced in a study of T cell responses to AZD1222 COVID-19 vaccine. The protocol was immunoSEQ multiplex PCR, while the TCRdb copy is restricted to in-frame clones and leaves out a portion. The sample gives about 130,000 clones, about 88% of which show up once; around 8% is in the top ten. The sequencing here drew on peripheral blood, taken on day 0 of AZD1222 vaccination. The source is an adult in good health.

As for this clone: A junction end diverges from the germline sequence, so it may reflect a read error. The V and J genes are TRBV2 and TRBJ1-2, with a weak D call TRBD1 (5 bases). The CDR3 consists of 12 residues. From germline, CDR1 is SNHLY and CDR2 FYNNEI. Here the CDR3 reads CASREGAYGYTF. CDR3 sequence (DNA): TGTGCCAGCAGGGAAGGGGCCTATGGCTACACCTTC.

As regards this clone: Other DNA sequences in this sample translate to the same CDR3. This chain links TRBV28 with TRBJ2-7; no clear D gene. The germline V and J ends were trimmed by 2 bases and 4 bases, with 6 bases remaining between them. The CDR3 is made up of 12 amino acids. Germline CDR1 and CDR2: MDHEN and SYDVKM. This CDR3 is CASSLSGYEQYF. The CDR3 nucleotides are TGTGCCAGCAGTTTAAGTGGTTACGAGCAGTACTTC.

The chain couples TRBV5-4 to TRBJ2-7; the D gene is possibly TRBD1 (5 bases). The CDR3 runs 15 residues. V was trimmed by 1 base and J by 6 bases, leaving 17 bases between them. Germline V gene lookup returns CDR1 SGHNT and CDR2 YYREEE (reference sequence). The CDR3 here is CASSLSQSRVGEQYF. Written as DNA, the CDR3 is TGTGCCAGCAGCTTGTCACAGTCCAGGGTGGGCGAGCAGTACTTC.

The gene calls are TRBV9 and TRBJ1-2; D gene unclear. Between the trimmed V and J ends, which lost 0 bases and 2 bases, there was a span of 8 bases. This CDR3 is 14 amino acids long. The germline V gene encodes CDR1 SGDLS and CDR2 YYNGEE. DNA of the CDR3: TGTGCCAGCAGCGTAGGGCAGGCCAACTATGGCTACACCTTC. Translating it yields CASSVGQANYGYTF.

The chain recombines TRBV30 with TRBJ2-7; D gene uncertain. Trimming took off 1 base at V and 1 base at J, with 11 bases between the two ends. This CDR3 has 14 residues. CDR1 is GTSNPN, CDR2 SVGIG, per germline (reference sequence). In nucleotides, the CDR3 is TGTGCCTGGAGTGGGAGCGAGACTTCCTACGAGCAGTACTTC. Translating gives CAWSGSETSYEQYF.

The chain couples TRBV5-4 to TRBJ2-2, with 11 positions matching TRBD1. V shed 5 bases and J 5 bases; nucleotides not matched to a gene: 8. The length of the CDR3 is 16 residues. CDR1 and CDR2 (germline): SGHNT, YYREEE (reference sequence). CDR3 coding DNA: TGTGCCAGCAGGCCGCGGACAGGGGGCGAAACCGGGGAGCTGTTTTTT. This codes for CASRPRTGGETGELFF.

This clone was detected once. V and J are TRBV5-1 and TRBJ2-1; 8 nucleotides match TRBD1. Looked up from germline, CDR1 is SGHRS and CDR2 is YFSETQ. This CDR3 is 15 amino acids long. V lost 0 bases and J lost 3; bases outside the gene matches: 2. The CDR3: CASSLGDRNYNEQFF. The CDR3 bases are TGCGCCAGCAGCTTGGGGGACAGGAACTACAATGAGCAGTTCTTC.

The V call is TRBV28, the J call TRBJ1-6; 7 bases line up with TRBD1. The length of the CDR3 is 14 residues. V lost 8 bases and J lost 4; bases outside the gene matches: 5. Looked up from germline, CDR1 is MDHEN and CDR2 is SYDVKM. The CDR3 DNA reads TGTGCCAGCGGAAAGGGACAGTATAATTCACCCCTCCACTTT. Its translation is CASGKGQYNSPLHF.

The CDR3 DNA reads TGTGCCAGCAGGATAGCGGGACCGAACACCGGGGAGCTGTTTTTT. The encoded protein is CASRIAGPNTGELFF. This chain links TRBV7-2 with TRBJ2-2, with 8 bases lining up with TRBD2. The CDR3 totals 15 residues. Germline loops: CDR1 SGHTA, CDR2 FQGNSA. V dropped 6 bases and J dropped 0; count of bases not matched to a gene: 3.